This T cell receptor beta chain was sequenced during a study of T cell responses to AZD1222 COVID-19 vaccine. Only in-frame clones appear in the TCRdb table, and some are missing; sequencing was by immunoSEQ multiplex PCR. The data show 150,000 or so clones, with about 91% seen just once and under 2.5% held by the top ten. Turning to this clone: Its target is unknown.

Study-wide results and caveats: Donor demographics were predominantly white British with a female majority; clonal diversity may be underestimated. Just a handful of AZD1222 recipients tested seropositive at baseline.

CDR1 and CDR2 from the germline V gene are SGHRS and YFSETQ. Trimming cost V 0 bases and J 6 bases; bases outside gene matches: 6. The CDR3 length is 14 residues. The sequence came from an adult in good health. Sequencing used peripheral blood, obtained on day 0 of AZD1222 vaccination. This sequence joins TRBV5-1 and TRBJ2-7; TRBD2 matches at 7 bases. The CDR3 loop is CASSLAGREGEQYF. The CDR3 nucleotides are TGCGCCAGCAGCTTGGCGGGCAGGGAGGGCGAGCAGTACTTC.